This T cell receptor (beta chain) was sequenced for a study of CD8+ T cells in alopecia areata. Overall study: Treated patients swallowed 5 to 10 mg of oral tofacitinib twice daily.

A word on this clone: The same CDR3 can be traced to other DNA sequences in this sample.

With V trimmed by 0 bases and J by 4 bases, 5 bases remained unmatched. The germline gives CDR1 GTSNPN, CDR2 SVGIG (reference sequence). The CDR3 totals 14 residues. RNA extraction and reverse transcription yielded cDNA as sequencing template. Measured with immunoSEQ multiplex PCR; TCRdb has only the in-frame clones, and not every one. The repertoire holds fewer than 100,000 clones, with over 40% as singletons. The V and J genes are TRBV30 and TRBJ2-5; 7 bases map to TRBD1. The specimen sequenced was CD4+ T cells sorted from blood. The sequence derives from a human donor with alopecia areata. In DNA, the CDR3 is TGTGCCTGGAGTGTACGACAGGGTGGAGAGACCCAGTACTTC. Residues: CAWSVRQGGETQYF.